This is a list of T cell receptor beta chains from one sample in a study of identical twins. TCRdb processed the 5' RACE reads anew with MiXCR; each CDR3 protein has one entry. The sample yields 500,000 to 600,000 distinct CDR3 sequences, about 20% seen once. In addition, the sample was reused for a study of T cells expressing NK-cell markers.

The sequencing sample was made of CD4+ T cells sorted from blood. The receptors derive from a young woman in good health. Both conserved end residues are part of each CDR3. Fields, in order: CDR3 DNA, CDR3 protein, D gene, V gene, J gene, clone size. D genes are given only for firm matches. The listing skips clone size in some rows; elsewhere it reads once, few, many or a size class.

TGTGCCAGCAAGAGTTCCGGGTACAATGAGCAGTTCTTC	CASKSSGYNEQFF	.	TRBV2	TRBJ2-1	.
TGCGCCAGCAGCTATTTGGGGGATAGCACAGATACGCAGTATTTT	CASSYLGDSTDTQYF	.	TRBV5-1	TRBJ2-3	few
TGTGCCAGTAGTATACTGGGCGGAAATATCAATAAGCAGTTCTTC	CASSILGGNINKQFF	.	TRBV19	TRBJ2-1	once
TGTGCCAGCAGTGCGGGAGCTGGGATGGCCTACGAGCAGTACTTC	CASSAGAGMAYEQYF	TRBD2	TRBV27	TRBJ2-7	few
TGTGCCAGCAGCTCCCGTCTAGCCAAAAACATTCAGTACTTC	CASSSRLAKNIQYF	.	TRBV11-2	TRBJ2-4	.
TGTGCCAGCAGTAAGACCATGGACAGCGGGGAGCTGTTTTTT	CASSKTMDSGELFF	.	TRBV12-3/TRBV12-4	TRBJ2-2	.
TGTGCCAGTAGTAAGGACAGAGGCTATGGCTACACCTTC	CASSKDRGYGYTF	.	TRBV19	TRBJ1-2	.
TGCGCCAGCAGCCCAAGGACTAGCGGAGCTAGCACAGATACGCAGTATTTT	CASSPRTSGASTDTQYF	TRBD2	TRBV5-1	TRBJ2-3	.
TGTGCCAGCGCGATGACCGGTCCGGGACGGGGATCCAACGAGCAGTACTTC	CASAMTGPGRGSNEQYF	.	TRBV28	TRBJ2-7	few
TGTGCCAGCAGACCAGGTCCGTTCGACAGGGGATGGGAGACCCAGTACTTC	CASRPGPFDRGWETQYF	TRBD1	TRBV6-1	TRBJ2-5	few
TGTGCCACCAGCAGGGGGACAGACACCCAGGGCTATGGCTACACCTTC	CATSRGTDTQGYGYTF	TRBD1	TRBV15	TRBJ1-2	few
TGTGCCAGCAGTTACAACGGTAGGGGGAACACTGAAGCTTTCTTT	CASSYNGRGNTEAFF	.	TRBV6-5	TRBJ1-1	.
TGTGCCAGCAGTGTGATGGGGGCCACGCCTTACTACGAGCAGTACTTC	CASSVMGATPYYEQYF	.	TRBV6-1	TRBJ2-7	once
TGTGCCAGCAGCTCCAGACAGTACAATGAGCAGTTCTTC	CASSSRQYNEQFF	.	TRBV7-9	TRBJ2-1	.
TGCAGTGCTCGCGATGGTTATAACTATGGCTACACCTTC	CSARDGYNYGYTF	.	TRBV20-1	TRBJ1-2	few
TGTGCCAGCAGCGGTAACTGGACAGATACGCAGTATTTT	CASSGNWTDTQYF	.	TRBV7-3	TRBJ2-3	.
TGCGCCAGCAGCTTAAGCGGGGTATACACCTACGAGCAGTACTTC	CASSLSGVYTYEQYF	TRBD2	TRBV5-1	TRBJ2-7	.
TGTGCCAGCAGCCCAGTGGACAGGGGAGGCACTGAAGCTTTCTTT	CASSPVDRGGTEAFF	TRBD1	TRBV6-1	TRBJ1-1	.
TGTGCCAGCAGCTACCCTCTAGCGGGAGGAGTTGATGAGCAGTTCTTC	CASSYPLAGGVDEQFF	TRBD2	TRBV7-9	TRBJ2-1	few
TGCAGTGCTAGAGGTTCGAGACAGGGGTCCTACAATGAGCAGTTCTTC	CSARGSRQGSYNEQFF	TRBD1	TRBV20-1	TRBJ2-1	.
TGCGCCAGCAGCTCGGGGAGGACTAGCGGATACAATGAGCAGTTCTTC	CASSSGRTSGYNEQFF	TRBD2	TRBV5-1	TRBJ2-1	many
TGTGCCAGCAGTCCGCCAGGGGCGCGCTACGAGCAGTACTTC	CASSPPGARYEQYF	.	TRBV28	TRBJ2-7	few
TGCGCCAGCAACCACGAAGCCCGTAGGGGGCTCGATGGCTACACCTTC	CASNHEARRGLDGYTF	TRBD1	TRBV4-1	TRBJ1-2	many
TGCAGTGCTGTAACCGAGACCCAGTACTTC	CSAVTETQYF	.	TRBV20-1	TRBJ2-5	few